What follows describes a single T cell receptor beta chain. Its antigen is unknown. This sample is drawn from a study of OX40 agonist ivuxolimab in advanced cancers. About the research overall: Treatment of patients was with ivuxolimab, an agonistic anti-OX40 (CD134) antibody. People who had prior anti-PD-1, anti-PD-L1 or anti-CTLA-4 therapy could take part, and roughly 44% had some.

V was trimmed by 7 bases and J by 5 bases, leaving 8 bases between them. Germline loops: CDR1 MNHNS, CDR2 SASEGT. The CDR3 is 11 amino acids. TCRdb's table, derived via immunoSEQ multiplex PCR, lists solely in-frame clones and lacks some. In the table there are roughly 93,000 clones, around 92% of which are singletons. Study results and limitations: Undetermined was the antigen specificity of the expanded peripheral T cells. Clones of CD4+ and CD8+ blood T cells grew by week 6 at doses of 0.1 to 3.0 mg/kg.

The sequencing used CD4+ or CD8+ T cells sorted from blood, collected in a trial of the OX40 agonist ivuxolimab. The V gene is TRBV6-1, the J gene TRBJ1-2; D unresolved. This clonotype was sampled from an adult with an advanced solid tumor such as melanoma, head and neck, liver or kidney cancer. CDR3 DNA sequence: TGTGCCAGCAACCGGCTTTATGGCTACACCTTC. Translated: CASNRLYGYTF.